This TCR beta chain was identified in a study of OX40 agonist ivuxolimab in advanced cancers. Study-level background: The costimulatory receptor OX40 (CD134) was targeted by ivuxolimab, a fully human IgG2 agonistic monoclonal antibody. Intravenous ivuxolimab was administered to patients every 2 weeks at six dose levels: 0.01, 0.1, 0.3, 1.5, 3 and 10 mg/kg. Of the approximately 53 patients in dose escalation, 19 had hepatocellular carcinoma, about 15 had melanoma, 9 had renal cell carcinoma and 9 had head and neck cancer. A male proportion of roughly 80% and a mean age of approximately 58 years, ranging from roughly 23 to 80, were recorded for the dose-escalation cohort. Patients were allowed to have had prior anti-PD-1, anti-PD-L1 or anti-CTLA-4 therapy, and 40% to 45% of the dose-escalation patients had previously received checkpoint inhibitors. Three dose-escalation patients achieved partial responses, one with hepatocellular carcinoma and two with cutaneous melanoma. Peripheral TCRbeta sequencing was intended to test whether TCR sequence diversity was altered and clonal T-cell expansion was caused by ivuxolimab. The paper covers the monotherapy dose-escalation part of the phase I ivuxolimab trial, which included N ≈ 57 patients. Overall study results and their limits: Low levels of normalized T-cell clonal expansion were also seen in some patients who did not respond. The antigen specificity of the clonally expanded peripheral T cells was not determined. In the 0.1-3.0 mg/kg groups, partial responders were among the patients with the lowest normalized peripheral clonal expansion, particularly in CD8+ T cells. At doses from 0.1 to 3.0 mg/kg, clonal expansion was seen in both CD4+ and CD8+ blood T cells between baseline and week 6. On average, CD8+ T cells showed more expanded clones than CD4+ T cells after ivuxolimab.

As to this clone: Its target antigen remains unknown. The sample holds no much larger clone one base away, and base qualities are not on file.

V and J are trimmed by 0 bases and 5 bases, and the gene matches miss 4 bases of the junction. Taken from the germline V gene (reference sequence), the CDR1 and CDR2 loops are WNHNN and SYGVQD. The CDR3 starts with the cysteine, ends with the phenylalanine, and has 15 residues. This entry keeps only the CDR3 DNA: 45 bases, framed from base 1. The trial excluded patients who had a history of autoimmune disease or were on systemic immunosuppression. In every dose cohort, peripheral blood was drawn for TCR sequencing at baseline, cycle 4 day 1, and cycle 7 day 1. The samples were drawn from a first-in-human, open-label, multicenter phase I dose-escalation trial of ivuxolimab. Adults with locally advanced or metastatic head and neck squamous cell, hepatocellular, melanoma or renal cell carcinoma were enrolled in the trial. Before TCR sequencing, CD4+ T cells and CD8+ T cells were sorted from peripheral blood as separate populations.

Genomic DNA was isolated from the sorted cells so that the TCRbeta CDR3 region could be sequenced. The immunoSEQ Assay was used to sequence the TCRbeta CDR3 regions. In TCRdb, the immuneACCESS table is reduced to in-frame sequences with V and J assigned. These tables do not hold every clone; where another copy was compared, an unresolved V gene accounts for under half, and the others remain unexplained. This sample lists about 94,000 clones; under 95% were detected once. In total, the top ten clones hold 3.4% of the sample. In this chain, TRBV10-1 is recombined with TRBJ2-5; 9 bases in the junction line up with TRBD2. This clonotype originated in an adult with an advanced solid tumor such as melanoma, head and neck, liver or kidney cancer. The specimen comprised CD4+ or CD8+ T cells sorted from blood, sampled in a trial of the OX40 agonist ivuxolimab. CDR3 region: CASSESSGSFETQYF. The DNA is TGCGCCAGCAGTGAGTCTAGCGGGAGTTTTGAGACCCAGTACTTC.